The T cell receptor beta chain described here comes from a study of T cell repertoires in cytomegalovirus infection. Across the study: Both CMV infection and a matching HLA type were indicated by public TCR beta signatures. Whole-study findings and limits: Across the ex vivo response, the dominant clonotypes were HLA-C-restricted CMV-specific TCR beta clonotypes.

This clonotype has only a few counts. Its antigen is unidentified. The V and J ends lost 0 bases and 5 bases respectively, with 13 bases between them. CDR3 length: 15 residues. Germline-derived CDR1 and CDR2 are SGHTA and FQGNSA. In TCRdb, the reads were re-called with MiXCR into one record per CDR3 protein. The sample includes around 300,000 distinct CDR3 sequences, over 7.5% of them seen just once. The material sequenced was PBMCs. The chain combines TRBV7-2 with TRBJ1-2; TRBD1 is a possible D gene (6 bases). This TCR derives from a human donor in good health (CMV status not recorded). Some clones in this sample may be carry-over from other donors' samples. CDR3 nucleotides: TGTGCCAGCAGCTTAGCCAACAGGGCTCAGTATGGCTACACCTTC. Protein product: CASSLANRAQYGYTF.